A single sample is the source of the 4 T cell receptor beta chains below, sequenced in a study of blood T cell repertoires in COVID-19. The data were produced by immunoSEQ multiplex PCR, yet TCRdb's version contains in-frame clones alone and is incomplete. The table includes approximately 250,000 clones, 70% to 90% detected once. The sequenced material came from peripheral blood. The receptors originated from a man between 35 and 55 years old with acute or convalescent COVID-19.

CDR3 amino acids: CASSVRQKGYGYTF. The CDR3 DNA is TGTGCCAGCAGTGTAAGACAGAAGGGTTATGGCTACACCTTC. This rearrangement joins TRBV2 to TRBJ1-2; a possible D gene is TRBD1 (5 bases). Trimming shortened V by 4 bases and J by 5 bases, and 14 bases separated the two germline ends. Germline V gene lookup returns CDR1 SNHLY and CDR2 FYNNEI. This CDR3 has 14 amino acids.

The chain uses TRBV9 and TRBJ2-2, with 7 bases fitting TRBD2. This CDR3 is 16 amino acids long. CDR1 and CDR2 from the germline V gene are SGDLS and YYNGEE. V lost 6 bases, J lost 1 base, and 9 bases stayed unmatched. CDR3: CASTNRGGGNTGELFF. CDR3 bases: TGTGCCAGCACCAACCGGGGCGGGGGGAACACCGGGGAGCTGTTTTTT. The complete variable domain, with remaining parts taken from reference TRBV9 and TRBJ2-2, reads DSGVTQTPKHLITATGQRVTLRCSPRSGDLSVYWYQQSLDQGLQFLIQYYNGEERAKGNILERFSAQQFPDLHSELNLSSLELGDSALYFCASTNRGGGNTGELFFGEGSRLTVL.

The chain uses TRBV6-6 and TRBJ1-4; D is uncertain. The CDR3 has 15 residues. Germline lookup yields CDR1 MNHNY and CDR2 SVGAGI (reference sequence). Trimming took off 5 bases at V and 0 bases at J, with 10 bases between the two ends. The CDR3 nucleotides read TGTGCCAGCAGTCCCGACTTTGCAACTAATGAAAAACTGTTTTTT. Protein: CASSPDFATNEKLFF.

This chain links TRBV5-1 with TRBJ2-1, with 10 bases matching TRBD1. The junction had 4 bases not matched to a gene; V was cut back by 4 bases and J by 9 bases. The germline V gene has CDR1 SGHRS and CDR2 YFSETQ. The CDR3 is 13 residues long. The CDR3 region has the DNA TGCGCCAGCAGCGTAAGACAGGGGGCTGAGCAGTTCTTC. Amino acid sequence: CASSVRQGAEQFF.